Presented here are 28 T cell receptor beta chains from one specimen sequenced in a study of blood T cell repertoires in COVID-19. Some clones are missing from TCRdb's copy, which holds only in-frame ones; the method was immunoSEQ multiplex PCR. This table has under 250,000 clones, around 84% appearing once. Sequencing was done on a sample of peripheral blood. The receptors were sampled from an older woman with active or convalescent COVID-19.

V gene TRBV29-1 combines with J gene TRBJ1-1, with TRBD1 matching over 10 bases. Losses at the gene ends were 7 bases for V and 5 bases for J; bases not matched to a gene: 7. The CDR3 contains 13 residues. The germline CDR1 and CDR2 sequences are SQVTM and ANQGSEA. The CDR3 DNA is TGCAGCGCATCCCCGGGACAGGGGACTGAAGCTTTCTTT. It is translated as CSASPGQGTEAFF. The whole variable domain, filled in from reference TRBV29-1 and TRBJ1-1, reads SAVISQKPSRDICQRGTSLTIQCQVDSQVTMMFWYRQQPGQSLTLIATANQGSEATYESGFVIDKFPISRPNLTFSTLTVSNMSPEDSSIYLCSASPGQGTEAFFGQGTRLTVV.

This clone was detected only once. V gene TRBV2 combines with J gene TRBJ2-3; 11 bases align to TRBD1. The CDR3 is 15 amino acids. Germline V gene sequence: CDR1 SNHLY, CDR2 FYNNEI. V shed 5 bases, J shed 5 bases, and the junction held 6 bases outside the gene matches. Here the CDR3 DNA reads TGTGCCAGCAGTACGGACAGGGGGCGAGAAGATACGCAGTATTTT. Residues: CASSTDRGREDTQYF.

The chain couples TRBV5-6 to TRBJ2-1; D possibly corresponds to TRBD2 (5 bases). The CDR3 is 13 amino acids. V was pared by 6 bases and J by 4 bases, with 11 bases between. The germline CDR1 and CDR2 sequences are SGHDT and YYEEEE. In nucleotides, the CDR3 is TGTGCCAGCATTCTACCGGGATACAATGAGCAGTTCTTC. Translation: CASILPGYNEQFF.

V usage is TRBV27 and J usage is TRBJ2-5; 7 bases align to TRBD2. The V segment lost 6 bases and the J segment 1 base; nucleotides outside the gene matches: 5. The CDR3 is 14 amino acids. Germline CDR1 reads MNHEY; CDR2 reads SMNVEV (reference sequence). CDR3 DNA sequence: TGTGCCAGCAGGTCCTGGGGGGGCCAAGAGACCCAGTACTTC. Translating gives CASRSWGGQETQYF.

For the CDR3, the DNA is TGTGCCAGCAGCTCCACGGGGAGCACAGATACGCAGTATTTT. This gives the protein CASSSTGSTDTQYF. V usage is TRBV13 and J usage is TRBJ2-3, with D perhaps TRBD2 (5 bases). Germline V gene lookup returns CDR1 PRHDT and CDR2 FYEKMQ (reference sequence). The CDR3 is made up of 14 amino acids. The ends were cut back, 4 bases at V and 0 bases at J, with 8 bases in the middle.

The V gene is TRBV9, the J gene TRBJ1-3; no firm D call. V lost 0 bases and J lost 0, with 10 bases in between. Germline loops: CDR1 SGDLS, CDR2 YYNGEE. The CDR3 contains 16 residues. CDR3 residues: CASSVGLDNSGNTIYF. In DNA, the CDR3 is TGTGCCAGCAGCGTAGGGTTAGACAACTCTGGAAACACCATATATTTT.

The genes are TRBV11-1 and TRBJ1-1; 7 bases line up with TRBD1. The junction had 8 bases not matched to a gene; V was cut back by 6 bases and J by 4 bases. Germline CDR1 and CDR2: SGHAT and FQDESV (reference sequence). This CDR3 region has 14 residues. DNA for the CDR3: TGTGCCAGCAGAATGACAGGGCCGGGCACTGAAGCTTTCTTT. Its protein product is CASRMTGPGTEAFF. Using reference TRBV11-1 and TRBJ1-1 for the parts outside the CDR3, the full variable domain is EAEVAQSPRYKITEKSQAVAFWCDPISGHATLYWYRQILGQGPELLVQFQDESVVDDSQLPKDRFSAERLKGVDSTLKIQPAELGDSAMYLCASRMTGPGTEAFFGQGTRLTVV.

The rearrangement uses TRBV9 and TRBJ2-7, with D possibly TRBD1 on 6 matching bases. CDR1 and CDR2 from the germline V gene are SGDLS and YYNGEE. CDR3 length equals 18 residues. V lost 0 bases and J lost 5, with 24 bases in between. CDR3 amino acids: CASSVASGAPPSTDEQYF. Written as DNA, the CDR3 is TGTGCCAGCAGCGTAGCCTCAGGGGCGCCCCCCTCTACTGACGAGCAGTACTTC.

This chain uses TRBV5-1 with TRBJ1-3; D ambiguous. Per germline, CDR1 SGHRS and CDR2 YFSETQ. The V end lost 0 bases, the J end lost 0 bases, and 13 bases lay between the germline ends. There are 17 residues in the CDR3. The CDR3 loop reads CASSLATESLSGNTIYF. Written as DNA, the CDR3 is TGCGCCAGCAGCTTGGCGACGGAGTCCCTCTCTGGAAACACCATATATTTT.

The CDR3 DNA follows: TGTGCCAGCACCGGCCGTAGGAGGTCTGGGGCCAACGTCCTGACTTTC. Translated, it gives CASTGRRRSGANVLTF. This chain uses TRBV2 with TRBJ2-6; possibly TRBD2 for D (5 bases). Per germline, CDR1 SNHLY and CDR2 FYNNEI. The CDR3 is 16 amino acids. V lost 7 bases and J 1 base, leaving 14 bases between the germline ends.

CDR3 bases: TGTGCCAGCAGTCCCACAGGGGGCGCTCAGCATTTT. It codes for CASSPTGGAQHF. The genes are TRBV6-5 and TRBJ1-5, with 9 nucleotides matching TRBD1. Germline V gives CDR1 MNHEY, CDR2 SVGAGI. The CDR3 has 12 amino acids. Unmatched junction bases numbered 6, after V lost 5 bases and J lost 13 bases.

In DNA form, the CDR3 reads TGTGCCAGCAGCCGTACGGGACAGGGTTTGACTAATGAAAAACTGTTTTTT. Protein sequence: CASSRTGQGLTNEKLFF. This chain uses TRBV11-2 with TRBJ1-4, with TRBD1 identical over 9 bases. The CDR3 extends over 17 amino acids. Germline V gives CDR1 SGHAT, CDR2 FQNNGV. V was clipped by 5 bases and J by 2 bases; unmatched bases: 9.

This chain joins TRBV7-2 and TRBJ1-4; D call uncertain. The V and J ends lost 5 bases and 3 bases respectively, with 22 bases between them. Germline loops: CDR1 SGHTA, CDR2 FQGNSA. The CDR3 extends over 18 amino acids. CDR3: CASSPHGGSTVPNEKLFF. The CDR3 region has the DNA TGTGCCAGCAGCCCCCATGGAGGGTCAACGGTCCCTAATGAAAAACTGTTTTTT.

V and J are TRBV24-1 and TRBJ2-5; 8 bases are shared with TRBD2. The V gene's germline CDR1 is KGHDR and CDR2 SFDVKD. The CDR3 has 17 amino acids. Trimming removed 4 bases from V and 7 bases from J; junction bases left unmatched: 16. The CDR3 coding sequence is TGTGCCACCAGTGACTCAGGCACTAGGGCGGGACTAGGGACCCAGTACTTC. This sequence encodes CATSDSGTRAGLGTQYF.

This chain uses TRBV27 with TRBJ1-2, with D unresolved. Germline V gene lookup returns CDR1 MNHEY and CDR2 SMNVEV (reference sequence). CDR3 length equals 12 residues. V was cut by 8 bases and J by 2 bases, with 9 bases left in between. The CDR3 DNA is TGTGCCAGCGCAGGCCCGAACTATGGCTACACCTTC. This translates into CASAGPNYGYTF.

The chain recombines TRBV28 with TRBJ1-2; 11 positions match TRBD1. CDR3 length equals 13 residues. V was pared by 4 bases and J by 11 bases, with 6 bases of the junction left unmatched. Germline assignment: CDR1 MDHEN and CDR2 SYDVKM. The CDR3 protein is CASSSGTGGRYTF. The CDR3 DNA reads as TGTGCCAGCAGTTCCGGGACAGGGGGACGATACACCTTC.

This chain links TRBV27 with TRBJ1-6; TRBD1 is a possible D gene (5 bases). V dropped 0 bases and J dropped 8 bases, with 11 bases sitting between them. The CDR3 sequence is 15 residues long. Germline assignment: CDR1 MNHEY and CDR2 SMNVEV (reference sequence). The CDR3 protein is CASSLSTGGYSPLHF. CDR3 nucleotide sequence: TGTGCCAGCAGTTTATCGACCGGGGGTTATTCACCCCTCCACTTT.

This clone was picked up a small number of times. The chain is built from TRBV5-5 and TRBJ1-5, with 7 bases identical to TRBD1. V shed 1 base and J 0 bases; nucleotides not matched to a gene: 4. This CDR3 has 16 amino acids. Germline CDR1 SGHKS, CDR2 YYEKEE (reference sequence). In nucleotides, the CDR3 is TGTGCCAGCAGCTTGACGGACAGGTATAGCAATCAGCCCCAGCATTTT. Amino acid sequence: CASSLTDRYSNQPQHF. The full variable domain, in which reference TRBV5-5 and TRBJ1-5 provide the parts outside the CDR3, is DAGVTQSPTHLIKTRGQQVTLRCSPISGHKSVSWYQQVLGQGPQFIFQYYEKEERGRGNFPDRFSARQFPNYSSELNVNALLLGDSALYLCASSLTDRYSNQPQHFGDGTRLSIL.

J is TRBJ2-5 and V is TRBV4-3; TRBD2 matches 8 bases. V was clipped by 3 bases and J by 5 bases; unmatched bases: 5. Germline CDR1 LGHNA, CDR2 YSLEER. The CDR3 runs to 14 residues. Here the CDR3 DNA reads TGCGCCAGCAGCCAGACGGGGGGGCCGGAGACCCAGTACTTC. It translates to CASSQTGGPETQYF.

In this sample, this clone turned up once. The chain combines TRBV6-6 with TRBJ2-2; TRBD2 aligns across 7 bases. Per the germline V gene, CDR1 is MNHNY and CDR2 is SVGAGI (reference sequence). V lost 7 bases, J lost 2 bases, and 7 bases stayed unmatched. The CDR3 has 15 residues. CDR3 DNA: TGTGCCAGCAAACCGGGGGGACCTAACACCGGGGAGCTGTTTTTT. Translation: CASKPGGPNTGELFF.

V gene TRBV4-1 combines with J gene TRBJ2-7; perhaps TRBD2 as D (6 bases). Trimming shortened V by 1 base and J by 5 bases, and 6 bases separated the two germline ends. This CDR3 contains 12 residues. The germline CDR1 and CDR2 sequences are MGHRA and YSYEKL. The CDR3 DNA sequence: TGCGCCAGCAGCCAAGGGGGGGACGAGCAGTACTTC. Translating it yields CASSQGGDEQYF.

The chain has TRBV11-2 and TRBJ2-5; no clear D gene. The CDR3 runs to 12 residues. Trimming removed 2 bases from V and 7 bases from J, with 8 bases in between. Germline CDR1 is SGHAT and CDR2 is FQNNGV. CDR3 nucleotide sequence: TGTGCCAGCAGCTTATATCTCGGGACCCAGTACTTC. The encoded protein is CASSLYLGTQYF.

This clone was observed a handful of times. The genes are TRBV11-2 and TRBJ1-3; 7 positions agree with TRBD1. The CDR3 spans 14 residues. The germline V gene encodes CDR1 SGHAT and CDR2 FQNNGV. V lost 1 base and J lost 7; bases outside the gene matches: 4. The CDR3 reads CASSLGSRGNTIYF. The CDR3, as DNA: TGTGCCAGCAGCTTAGGCTCCAGGGGGAACACCATATATTTT.

The rearrangement joins TRBV5-1 to TRBJ2-5; no clear D. Germline values: CDR1 SGHRS, CDR2 YFSETQ. V lost 4 bases, J lost 4 bases, and 14 bases lay in between. This CDR3 is built from 14 residues. The CDR3 region has the DNA TGCGCCAGCAGCAGTCTAGAGAACACAGAGACCCAGTACTTC. This translates into CASSSLENTETQYF.

The chain couples TRBV19 to TRBJ2-3; D not resolved. The CDR3 has 14 residues. The germline V gene encodes CDR1 LNHDA and CDR2 SQIVND (reference sequence). The V end lost 7 bases, the J end lost 3 bases, and 14 bases lay between the germline ends. The CDR3 is CASKPPQRTDTQYF. CDR3 sequence (DNA): TGTGCCAGTAAACCCCCCCAGAGGACAGATACGCAGTATTTT.

The chain uses TRBV6-2 or TRBV6-3 and TRBJ1-3, with 7 bases identical to TRBD1. Trimming took 6 bases from V and 0 from J; bases not matched to a gene: 8. This CDR3 comprises 16 residues. Per the germline V gene, CDR1 is MNHEY and CDR2 is SVGEGT. In nucleotides, the CDR3 is TGTGCCAGCAGCCCGACAGGGCCCTTCTCTGGAAACACCATATATTTT. It codes for CASSPTGPFSGNTIYF.

This sequence joins TRBV19 and TRBJ2-1; 12 positions match TRBD2. V lost 6 bases and J lost 10; bases outside the gene matches: 16. Germline CDR1 LNHDA, CDR2 SQIVND (reference sequence). The CDR3 consists of 17 residues. The CDR3 DNA reads as TGTGCCAGTAGCAGACCGAGCGGACTAGCGGGGTCACGGGAGCAGTTCTTC. It is translated as CASSRPSGLAGSREQFF.

The chain carries TRBV6-4 and TRBJ2-7, with 7 bases that match TRBD2. CDR3 size: 19 residues. CDR1 MRHNA and CDR2 SNTAGT come from the germline V gene. V lost 5 bases and J lost 2; bases outside the gene matches: 21. This chain's CDR3 is CASSLGGEKCGVITYEQYF. The CDR3 region has the DNA TGTGCCAGCAGTCTGGGAGGGGAGAAGTGCGGGGTGATAACCTACGAGCAGTACTTC.